The entry below gives a single T cell receptor beta chain sequence along with its context. The time point is: baseline pretreatment blood. Regarding treatment: 15 Gy SBRT to primary tumor, nephrectomy 4 weeks later. After SBRT, blood was collected at 2 and 4 weeks, plus baseline. The data were taken from a study of radiation and T cells in renal cell carcinoma. CDR3 length equals 14 residues. The assay was immunoSEQ multiplex PCR, and TCRdb's table has in-frame clones only and misses some. The sample includes around 160,000 clones, about 87% of them seen just once. The TCR comes from a woman aged 70-85 years with renal cell carcinoma. This material consisted of blood, taken from a patient whose treatment included radiotherapy and nephrectomy. The genes are TRBV21-1 and TRBJ2-3; no check of the table's D call, TRBD2, against the DNA was made. TRBV21-1 is a pseudogene. The CDR3 coding sequence is TGTGCCAGCCGCGGGGGGGGCCGAGCAGATACGCAGTATTTT. Its protein is CASRGGGRADTQYF.